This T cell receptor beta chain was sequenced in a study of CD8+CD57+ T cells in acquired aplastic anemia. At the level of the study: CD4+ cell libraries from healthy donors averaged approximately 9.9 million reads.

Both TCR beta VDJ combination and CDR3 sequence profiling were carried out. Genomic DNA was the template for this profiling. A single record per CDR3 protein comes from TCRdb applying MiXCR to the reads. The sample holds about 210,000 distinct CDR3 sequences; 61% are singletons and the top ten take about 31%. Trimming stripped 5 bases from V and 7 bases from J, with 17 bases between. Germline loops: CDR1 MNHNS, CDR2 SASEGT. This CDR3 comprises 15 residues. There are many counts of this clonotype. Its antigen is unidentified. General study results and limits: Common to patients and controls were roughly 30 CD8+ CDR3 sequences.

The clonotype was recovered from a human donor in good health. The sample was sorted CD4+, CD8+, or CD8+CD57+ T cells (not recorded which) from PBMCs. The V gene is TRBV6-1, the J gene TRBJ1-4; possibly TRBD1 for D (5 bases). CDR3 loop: CASSPSGSRLEKLFF. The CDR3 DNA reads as TGTGCCAGCAGTCCTTCAGGGTCACGACTTGAAAAACTGTTTTTT.